This entry concerns a single T cell receptor (beta chain). Its target is not known. This CDR3 is built from 16 residues. The germline V and J ends were trimmed by 3 bases and 0 bases, with 13 bases remaining between them. Germline V gene data show CDR1 as SGHRS and CDR2 as YFSETQ. This sample is part of a study of beta chain features in type 1 diabetes. Study summary: Age, gender and cell yields were alike across patients and healthy donors.

Sequencing targeted expressed TCRB transcripts, as all isolated RNA had been reverse transcribed. Sequencing of naive, central memory and regulatory T cell samples gave an average of roughly 3.5 million reads. TCRdb's copy holds only in-frame clones and misses some; the assay was immunoSEQ multiplex PCR. The sample holds 400,000 to 550,000 clones, about an eighth seen once. Broader study findings: In the patient group, naive, central memory and Treg TCRB repertoires seemed more alike than in the healthy donor group. The study found moderately but significantly shorter TCRB CDR3s in all four CD4+ subsets of Type 1 diabetes patients.

Sequenced input: naive CD4+ T cells from blood. This chain joins TRBV5-1 and TRBJ2-1, with D perhaps TRBD1 or TRBD2 (6 bases each). The origin of this receptor is a woman between 18 and 29 years old in good health. The CDR3 here is CASSSGAWSSYNEQFF. DNA for the CDR3: TGCGCCAGCAGCTCGGGGGCCTGGAGCTCCTACAATGAGCAGTTCTTC.